The clone carrying this T cell receptor (beta chain) was observed a handful of times. The antigen remains undetermined. The whole isolated RNA underwent reverse transcription, so sequencing captured expressed TCRB transcripts. Measured with immunoSEQ multiplex PCR; TCRdb has only the in-frame clones, and not every one. Among over 150,000 clones listed, 10% were seen once. V lost 5 bases, J lost 13 bases, and 8 bases stayed unmatched. Germline CDR1 is MNHNY and CDR2 is SVGAGI (reference sequence). This CDR3 contains 12 residues. The data derive from a study of beta chain features in type 1 diabetes. Study summary: Patients shared similar age, gender and cell yields with healthy donors.

Study outcomes and limitations: PCR might preferentially amplify shorter templates, equally in patients and controls. Moderately but significantly shorter TCRB CDR3s were found in Type 1 diabetes patients in all four CD4+ subsets. Patients with type 1 diabetes showed fewer VDJ junction insertions and more deletions. In the patient group, naive, central memory and Treg TCRB repertoires seemed more alike than in the healthy donor group.

This chain connects TRBV6-6 to TRBJ1-2, with 9 bases matching TRBD1. The receptor was derived from a man aged 25 to 45 with type 1 diabetes. What was sequenced was central memory CD4+ T cells from blood. The CDR3 DNA sequence: TGTGCCAGCAGTCCCGGGACAGGGACTTGCACCTTC. This sequence encodes CASSPGTGTCTF.